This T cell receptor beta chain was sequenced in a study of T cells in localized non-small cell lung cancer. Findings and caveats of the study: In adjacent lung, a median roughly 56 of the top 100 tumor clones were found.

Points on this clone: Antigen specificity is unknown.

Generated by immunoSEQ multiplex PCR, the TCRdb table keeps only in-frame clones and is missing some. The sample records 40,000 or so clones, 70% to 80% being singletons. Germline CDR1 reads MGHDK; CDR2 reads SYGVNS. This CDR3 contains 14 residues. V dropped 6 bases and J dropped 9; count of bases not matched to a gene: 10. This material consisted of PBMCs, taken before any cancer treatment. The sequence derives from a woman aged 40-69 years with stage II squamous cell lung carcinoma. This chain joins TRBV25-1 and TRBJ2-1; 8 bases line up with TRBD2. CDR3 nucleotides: TGTGCCAGCAGCGGCATGGCGGGAGGCACTGAGCAGTTCTTC. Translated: CASSGMAGGTEQFF.